The 11 T cell receptor beta chains below come from one sample, sequenced in a study of graft-versus-host responses after intestinal transplantation. Processing released intraepithelial and lamina propria lymphocytes from the graft tissue. Sequencing used immunoSEQ multiplex PCR; TCRdb keeps in-frame clones, though not all of them. Of about 9,600 clones in the sample, 75% to 90% were seen once. Sequenced material: ileum tissue, taken around 25 months after intestinal transplantation. These receptors were taken from a human patient who received an intestinal transplant, so some T cells may come from the graft donor.

The chain combines TRBV6-6 with TRBJ2-7; no reliable D call. Trimming took off 5 bases at V and 6 bases at J, with 14 bases between the two ends. CDR3 length: 13 residues. Germline values: CDR1 MNHNY, CDR2 SVGAGI (reference sequence). The CDR3 loop is CASSTDAESEQYF. In nucleotides, the CDR3 is TGTGCCAGCAGTACGGACGCCGAGAGCGAGCAGTACTTC.

V usage is TRBV5-4 and J usage is TRBJ2-2, with TRBD1 matching 8 bases. The length of the CDR3 is 16 residues. J lost 4 bases, V lost 0 bases, and 5 bases had no gene match. Germline assignment: CDR1 SGHNT and CDR2 YYREEE (reference sequence). CDR3 sequence: CASSLGPGGPTGELFF. In DNA, the CDR3 is TGTGCCAGCAGCTTGGGCCCAGGGGGCCCCACCGGGGAGCTGTTTTTT.

The rearrangement joins TRBV5-6 to TRBJ1-2; no clear D. This CDR3 region has 15 residues. Germline V gene sequence: CDR1 SGHDT, CDR2 YYEEEE. The V end was cut by 0 bases, the J end by 4 bases, with 13 bases between. CDR3 sequence reads: CASSLGGPPLYGYTF. The DNA for the CDR3 is TGTGCCAGCAGCTTGGGCGGGCCACCTCTCTATGGCTACACCTTC.

The chain couples TRBV19 to TRBJ2-2, with D possibly matching TRBD1 (6 bases). Germline V gene lookup returns CDR1 LNHDA and CDR2 SQIVND (reference sequence). The CDR3 length is 16 residues. V gave up 2 bases and J gave up 0 bases, with 10 bases separating them. CDR3 bases: TGTGCCAGTAGTATACCCCGGGACACGAACACCGGGGAGCTGTTTTTT. Translated, it gives CASSIPRDTNTGELFF.

The chain employs TRBV7-9 and TRBJ2-7; D is undetermined. This CDR3 has 14 amino acids. Germline V gives CDR1 SEHNR, CDR2 FQNEAQ (reference sequence). Deletions cut 2 bases from V and 1 base from J, with 9 bases between. CDR3 in DNA: TGTGCCAGCAGCTTATCAGCTTATTCCTACGAGCAGTACTTC. It is translated as CASSLSAYSYEQYF.

The genes are TRBV19 and TRBJ2-1, with D perhaps matching TRBD2 (5 bases). With 6 bases removed from V and 0 bases from J, the gap between germline ends came to 9 bases. This CDR3 has 14 residues. The germline V gene has CDR1 LNHDA and CDR2 SQIVND (reference sequence). CDR3 sequence reads: CASSYGGSYNEQFF. DNA for the CDR3: TGTGCCAGTAGCTACGGAGGCTCCTACAATGAGCAGTTCTTC. Full variable domain (rest looked up from reference TRBV19 and TRBJ2-1): DGGITQSPKYLFRKEGQNVTLSCEQNLNHDAMYWYRQDPGQGLRLIYYSQIVNDFQKGDIAEGYSVSREKKESFPLTVTSAQKNPTAFYLCASSYGGSYNEQFFGPGTRLTVL.

The chain is built from TRBV11-3 and TRBJ1-2, with 7 bases identical to TRBD1. Trimming cost V 3 bases and J 1 base; bases outside gene matches: 11. The CDR3 is 17 amino acids. Looked up from germline, CDR1 is SGHNT and CDR2 is YENEEA. DNA of the CDR3: TGTGCCAGCAGCTTTTTCGTGACAGGGAGTATTAACTATGGCTACACCTTC. The encoded protein is CASSFFVTGSINYGYTF.

The rearrangement uses TRBV7-2 and TRBJ2-3, with TRBD2 matching 8 bases. Germline V gives CDR1 SGHTA, CDR2 FQGNSA. This CDR3 is built from 15 residues. V shed 2 bases and J 5 bases; nucleotides not matched to a gene: 6. The CDR3 is CASSLTPLAGDTQYF. The CDR3 DNA reads TGTGCCAGCAGCTTAACCCCGCTAGCGGGAGATACGCAGTATTTT.

This sequence joins TRBV19 and TRBJ2-3; D unclear. This CDR3 is built from 14 residues. The V gene's germline CDR1 is LNHDA and CDR2 SQIVND (reference sequence). Trimming removed 5 bases from V and 7 bases from J, with 16 bases in between. The CDR3 coding sequence is TGTGCCAGTAGTCCTGGAACGGGCCTACATACGCAGTATTTT. It encodes CASSPGTGLHTQYF. The full variable domain, with the rest looked up from reference TRBV19 and TRBJ2-3, is DGGITQSPKYLFRKEGQNVTLSCEQNLNHDAMYWYRQDPGQGLRLIYYSQIVNDFQKGDIAEGYSVSREKKESFPLTVTSAQKNPTAFYLCASSPGTGLHTQYFGPGTRLTVL.

For this clone: A junction boundary mismatches the germline segment, possibly from a read error. This chain links TRBV10-1 with TRBJ2-3; no clear D gene. CDR3 size: 14 residues. Germline-derived CDR1 and CDR2 are WNHNN and SYGVQD (reference sequence). This chain's CDR3 is CASSESLGTDTQYF. DNA for the CDR3: TGCGCCAGCAGTGAGTCCTTGGGCACCGATACGCAGTATTTT.

This rearrangement joins TRBV15 to TRBJ1-5; unclear D gene. Looked up from germline, CDR1 is LNHNV and CDR2 is YYDKDF (reference sequence). Between the trimmed V and J ends, which lost 3 bases and 0 bases, there was a span of 18 bases. This CDR3 spans 18 amino acids. The CDR3 here is CATSRGFSPQYSNQPQHF. For the CDR3, the DNA is TGTGCCACCAGCAGGGGATTCTCACCCCAGTATAGCAATCAGCCCCAGCATTTT.